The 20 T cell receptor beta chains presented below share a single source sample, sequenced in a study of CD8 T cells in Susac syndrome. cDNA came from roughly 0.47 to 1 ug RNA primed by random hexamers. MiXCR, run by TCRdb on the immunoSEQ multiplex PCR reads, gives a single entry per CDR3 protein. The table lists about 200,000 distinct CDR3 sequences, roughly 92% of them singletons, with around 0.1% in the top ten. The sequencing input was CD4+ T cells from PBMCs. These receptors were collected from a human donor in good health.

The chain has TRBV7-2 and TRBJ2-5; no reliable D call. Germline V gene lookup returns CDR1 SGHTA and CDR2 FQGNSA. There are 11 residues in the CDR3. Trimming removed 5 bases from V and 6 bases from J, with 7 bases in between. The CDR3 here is CASSPLQTQYF. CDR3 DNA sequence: TGTGCCAGCAGCCCTTTGCAGACCCAGTACTTC.

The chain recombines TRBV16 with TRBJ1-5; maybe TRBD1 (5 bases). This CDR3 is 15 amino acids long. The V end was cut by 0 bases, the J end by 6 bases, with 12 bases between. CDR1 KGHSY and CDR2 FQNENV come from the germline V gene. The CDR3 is CASSQSSGSTQPQHF. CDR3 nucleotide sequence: TGTGCCAGCAGCCAATCGTCAGGGTCGACTCAGCCCCAGCATTTT.

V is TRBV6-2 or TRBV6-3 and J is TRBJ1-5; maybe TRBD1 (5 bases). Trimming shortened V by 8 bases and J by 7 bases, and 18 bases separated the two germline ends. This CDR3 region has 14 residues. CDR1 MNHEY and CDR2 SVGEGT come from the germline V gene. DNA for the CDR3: TGTGCCAGCTGGGGCAAAGGGAGGCGCCAGCCCCAGCATTTT. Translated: CASWGKGRRQPQHF.

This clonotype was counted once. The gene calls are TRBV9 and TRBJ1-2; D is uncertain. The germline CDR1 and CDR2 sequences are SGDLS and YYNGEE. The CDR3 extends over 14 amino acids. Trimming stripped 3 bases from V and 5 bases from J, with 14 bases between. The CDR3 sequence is CASSAGGKPYGYTF. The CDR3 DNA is TGTGCCAGCAGCGCCGGCGGTAAGCCATATGGCTACACCTTC.

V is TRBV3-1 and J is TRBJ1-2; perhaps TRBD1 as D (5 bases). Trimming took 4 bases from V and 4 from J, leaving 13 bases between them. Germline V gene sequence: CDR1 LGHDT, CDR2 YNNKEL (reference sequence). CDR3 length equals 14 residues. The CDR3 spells CASSPGPDTYGYTF. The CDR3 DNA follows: TGTGCCAGCAGCCCCGGGCCGGACACCTATGGCTACACCTTC.

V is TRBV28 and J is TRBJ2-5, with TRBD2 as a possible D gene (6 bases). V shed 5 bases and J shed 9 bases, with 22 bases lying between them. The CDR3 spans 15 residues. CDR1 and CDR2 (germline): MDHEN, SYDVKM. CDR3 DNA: TGTGCCAGCAGTCCCCGGACTCCCGCTGGCGGGGCCCAGTACTTC. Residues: CASSPRTPAGGAQYF.

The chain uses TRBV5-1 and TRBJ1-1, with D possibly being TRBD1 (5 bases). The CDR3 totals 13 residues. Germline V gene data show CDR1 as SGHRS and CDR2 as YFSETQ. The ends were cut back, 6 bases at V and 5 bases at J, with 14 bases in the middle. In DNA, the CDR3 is TGCGCCAGCAACTCGGGGGGAGAGACTGAAGCTTTCTTT. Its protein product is CASNSGGETEAFF.

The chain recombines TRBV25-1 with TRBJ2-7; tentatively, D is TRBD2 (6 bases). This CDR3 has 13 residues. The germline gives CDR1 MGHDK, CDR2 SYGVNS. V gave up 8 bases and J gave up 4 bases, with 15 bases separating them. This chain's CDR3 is CASRRGREYEQYF. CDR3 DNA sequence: TGTGCCAGCCGGAGGGGTAGGGAATACGAGCAGTACTTC.

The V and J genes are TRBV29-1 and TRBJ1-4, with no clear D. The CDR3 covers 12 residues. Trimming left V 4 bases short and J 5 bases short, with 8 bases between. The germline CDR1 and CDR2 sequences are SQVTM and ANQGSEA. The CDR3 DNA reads TGCAGCGTTGGGGGATCCAATGAAAAACTGTTTTTT. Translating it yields CSVGGSNEKLFF. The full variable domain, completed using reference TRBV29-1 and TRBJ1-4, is SAVISQKPSRDICQRGTSLTIQCQVDSQVTMMFWYRQQPGQSLTLIATANQGSEATYESGFVIDKFPISRPNLTFSTLTVSNMSPEDSSIYLCSVGGSNEKLFFGSGTQLSVL.

The CDR3 region is CASSSTIVGVSSYNEQFF. CDR3 nucleotide sequence: TGCGCCAGCAGCTCGACAATTGTTGGGGTCAGCTCCTACAATGAGCAGTTCTTC. The chain links TRBV5-1 to TRBJ2-1; no clear D. The CDR3 runs 18 residues. The ends were cut back, 3 bases at V and 0 bases at J, with 19 bases in the middle. CDR1 and CDR2 from the germline V gene are SGHRS and YFSETQ.

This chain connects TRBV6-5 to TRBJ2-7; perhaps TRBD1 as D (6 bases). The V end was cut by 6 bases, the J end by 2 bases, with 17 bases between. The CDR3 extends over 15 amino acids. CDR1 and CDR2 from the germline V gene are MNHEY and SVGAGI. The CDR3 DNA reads TGTGCCAGCAGAATTTCCCAGGGGTCTACCTACGAGCAGTACGTC. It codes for CASRISQGSTYEQYV.

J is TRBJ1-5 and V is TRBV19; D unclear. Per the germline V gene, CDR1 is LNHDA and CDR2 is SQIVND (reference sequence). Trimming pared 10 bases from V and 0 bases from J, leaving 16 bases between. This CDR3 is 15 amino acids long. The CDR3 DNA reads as TGTGCCACTAATGCCCCAATTTATAGCAATCAGCCCCAGCATTTT. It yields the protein CATNAPIYSNQPQHF.

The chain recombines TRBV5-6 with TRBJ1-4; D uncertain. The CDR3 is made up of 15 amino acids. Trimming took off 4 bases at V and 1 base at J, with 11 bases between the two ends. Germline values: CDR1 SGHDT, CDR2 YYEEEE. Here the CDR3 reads CASSQTGVTNEKLFF. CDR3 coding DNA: TGTGCCAGCAGCCAAACCGGGGTAACTAATGAAAAACTGTTTTTT.

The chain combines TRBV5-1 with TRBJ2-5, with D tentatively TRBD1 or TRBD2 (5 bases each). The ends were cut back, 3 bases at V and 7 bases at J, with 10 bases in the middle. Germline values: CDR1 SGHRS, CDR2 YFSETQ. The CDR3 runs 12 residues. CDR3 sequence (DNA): TGCGCCAGCAGCTGGGACGGTACGACCCAGTACTTC. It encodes CASSWDGTTQYF.

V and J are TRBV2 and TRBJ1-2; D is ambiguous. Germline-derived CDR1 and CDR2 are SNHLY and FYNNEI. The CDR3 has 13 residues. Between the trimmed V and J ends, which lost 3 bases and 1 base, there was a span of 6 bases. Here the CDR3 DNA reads TGTGCCAGCAGTGACAGAGTTAACTATGGCTACACCTTC. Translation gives CASSDRVNYGYTF.

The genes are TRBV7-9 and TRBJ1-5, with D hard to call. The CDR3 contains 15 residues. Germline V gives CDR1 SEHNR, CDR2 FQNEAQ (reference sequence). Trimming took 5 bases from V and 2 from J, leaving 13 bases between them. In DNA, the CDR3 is TGTGCCAGCAGCCGGACCGCAACAGGCAATCAGCCCCAGCATTTT. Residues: CASSRTATGNQPQHF.

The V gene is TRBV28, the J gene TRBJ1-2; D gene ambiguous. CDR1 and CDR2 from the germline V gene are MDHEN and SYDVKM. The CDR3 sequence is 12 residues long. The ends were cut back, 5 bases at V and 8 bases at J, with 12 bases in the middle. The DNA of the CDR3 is TGTGCCAGCAGTCCGGGCTATTCCGGCTACACCTTC. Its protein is CASSPGYSGYTF.

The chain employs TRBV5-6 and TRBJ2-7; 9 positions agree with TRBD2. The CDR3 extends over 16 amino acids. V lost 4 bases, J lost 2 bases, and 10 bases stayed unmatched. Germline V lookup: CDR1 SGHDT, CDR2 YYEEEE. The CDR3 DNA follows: TGTGCCAGCAGCCCTCGGAGAGCGGGGGGAGCCTACGAGCAGTACTTC. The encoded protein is CASSPRRAGGAYEQYF.

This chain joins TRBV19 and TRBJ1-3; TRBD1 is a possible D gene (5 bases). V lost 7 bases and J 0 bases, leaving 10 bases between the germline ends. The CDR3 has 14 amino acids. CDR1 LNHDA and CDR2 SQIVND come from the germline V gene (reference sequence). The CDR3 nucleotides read TGTGCCAGTAACCTTGACAGCTCTGGAAACACCATATATTTT. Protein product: CASNLDSSGNTIYF.

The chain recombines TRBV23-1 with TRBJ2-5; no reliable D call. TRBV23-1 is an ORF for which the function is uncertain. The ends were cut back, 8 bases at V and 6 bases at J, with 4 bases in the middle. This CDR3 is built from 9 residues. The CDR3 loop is CASGKTQYF. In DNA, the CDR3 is TGCGCCAGCGGAAAGACCCAGTACTTC.